This is a list of T cell receptor beta chains from one sample in a study of blood T cell repertoires in COVID-19. Only in-frame clones appear in the TCRdb table, and some are missing; sequencing was by immunoSEQ multiplex PCR. The sample carries some 250,000 clones, roughly 83% recorded once. Input material: peripheral blood. The origin of the receptors is a man older than 75 with acute or convalescent COVID-19. Each CDR3 is given without its conserved first and last residue. Where a row states a size, it is once, few, many or the class of an expanded clone; other rows omit it.

size	V	J	CDR3
once	TRBV4-2	TRBJ1-4	ASSREDSRGEKLF
.	TRBV5-4	TRBJ1-4	ASSFGGSKGNEKLF
.	TRBV10-3	TRBJ1-2	AATAGVGHYGYT
.	TRBV6-6	TRBJ2-2	ASTVPGQGRAGELF
.	TRBV5-1	TRBJ2-2	ASSPGTSGAMNTGELF
.	TRBV25-1	TRBJ1-4	ASSERGEKLF
.	TRBV7-3	TRBJ1-5	ASSRGTAQH
.	TRBV28	TRBJ2-7	ASSGRTGGTYEQY
.	TRBV3-1/TRBV3-2	TRBJ1-6	ASGAGQGDSPLH
.	TRBV5-6	TRBJ1-2	ATTGQGARSYGYT
.	TRBV28	TRBJ1-4	AIRGGAWNEKLF
.	TRBV6-1	TRBJ2-2	ASSEEIATGELF
.	TRBV7-9	TRBJ2-1	ASSFSGSGLVSNEQF
.	TRBV12-3/TRBV12-4	TRBJ2-2	ASSSSGELF
.	TRBV13	TRBJ1-5	ASTRGGSNQPQH
.	TRBV5-1	TRBJ1-1	ASSFGDWKTEAF
.	TRBV18	TRBJ1-6	ASSPPAQGGNSPLH
.	TRBV28	TRBJ1-2	ASSSSGRYGYT
once	TRBV10-3	TRBJ1-2	AISESKLYGYT
.	TRBV6-5	TRBJ1-5	ASSSGLPIHQPQH
.	TRBV18	TRBJ2-7	ASSPTSYHEQY
.	TRBV6-6	TRBJ2-7	ASSSQRVGSYEQY
once	TRBV4-1	TRBJ2-1	ASRLAGRAGDEQF
.	TRBV11-2	TRBJ2-7	ASSLAGGKEQY
.	TRBV9	TRBJ2-5	ASSVALAGTRGLQETQY
once	TRBV6-5	TRBJ2-7	AVANEGRQY
.	TRBV28	TRBJ1-1	ATQGNGGNTEAF
.	TRBV5-4	TRBJ2-5	ASSLVGSLETQY